A single sample is the source of the 13 T cell receptor beta chains below, sequenced in a study of blood T cell repertoires in COVID-19. Only in-frame clones appear in the TCRdb table, and some are missing; sequencing was by immunoSEQ multiplex PCR. The data show some 130,000 clones, with 70% to 80% seen just once and about 10% held by the top ten. Sequenced material: peripheral blood. The receptors were sampled from a man in his 60s who had recovered from COVID-19.

This clone came up a few times. The chain is built from TRBV7-2 and TRBJ1-1; D is uncertain. The germline gives CDR1 SGHTA, CDR2 FQGNSA. Trimming removed 5 bases from V and 7 bases from J, with 11 bases in between. The CDR3 sequence is 12 residues long. The DNA of the CDR3 is TGTGCCAGCAGCCCGAGAAGCCATGAAGCTTTCTTT. This sequence encodes CASSPRSHEAFF.

J is TRBJ2-5 and V is TRBV6-2 or TRBV6-3, with D uncertain. There are 12 residues in the CDR3. Germline V gene lookup returns CDR1 MNHEY and CDR2 SVGEGT. V was cut by 4 bases and J by 1 base, with 4 bases left in between. CDR3 amino acids: CASSSPQETQYF. The CDR3 region has the DNA TGTGCCAGCAGTTCTCCCCAAGAGACCCAGTACTTC.

The chain is built from TRBV5-4 and TRBJ2-1; D perhaps matches TRBD1 (6 bases). This CDR3 spans 13 amino acids. Germline assignment: CDR1 SGHNT and CDR2 YYREEE (reference sequence). V lost 4 bases to trimming and J lost 5 bases, with 10 bases between them. This chain's CDR3 is CASSGGLDNEQFF. CDR3 DNA: TGTGCCAGCAGCGGGGGCCTCGACAATGAGCAGTTCTTC.

V gene TRBV19 combines with J gene TRBJ2-3, with TRBD2 matching over 11 bases. Germline V CDR1 and CDR2: LNHDA, SQIVND (reference sequence). V shed 1 base, J shed 6 bases, and the junction held 3 bases outside the gene matches. The length of the CDR3 is 15 residues. As DNA, the CDR3 is TGTGCCAGTAGTATAGTTACTAGCGGGAGTGATACGCAGTATTTT. It is translated as CASSIVTSGSDTQYF.

The chain employs TRBV19 and TRBJ1-1, with 7 bases that match TRBD1. In germline, CDR1 is LNHDA, CDR2 SQIVND (reference sequence). V shed 8 bases and J 3 bases; nucleotides not matched to a gene: 6. The CDR3 totals 13 residues. DNA of the CDR3: TGTGCCAGTTCTAAACAGGGGCACACTGAAGCTTTCTTT. This sequence encodes CASSKQGHTEAFF.

V gene TRBV7-2 combines with J gene TRBJ1-2; D not certain. From germline, CDR1 is SGHTA and CDR2 FQGNSA. Deletions cut 1 base from V and 1 base from J, with 13 bases between. The CDR3 length is 16 residues. In DNA, the CDR3 is TGTGCCAGCAGCTTAGACTCGATGTTGAGTAACTATGGCTACACCTTC. Its translation is CASSLDSMLSNYGYTF.

CDR3 nucleotide sequence: TGTGCCAGCAGTTTAGGGGCAGGGGAGAATCAGCCCCAGCATTTT. It encodes CASSLGAGENQPQHF. V gene TRBV27 combines with J gene TRBJ1-5; the D gene is possibly TRBD1 (6 bases). Between the trimmed V and J ends, which lost 2 bases and 4 bases, there was a span of 12 bases. This CDR3 comprises 15 residues. CDR1 and CDR2 (germline): MNHEY, SMNVEV (reference sequence).

The chain couples TRBV29-1 to TRBJ2-5; perhaps TRBD2 as D (6 bases). V lost 5 bases and J 2 bases, leaving 21 bases between the germline ends. The CDR3 runs to 16 residues. CDR1 SQVTM and CDR2 ANQGSEA come from the germline V gene. For the CDR3, the DNA is TGCAGCGTTTCAGGGTCCATCGAAGGACTACAAGAGACCCAGTACTTC. Translated, it gives CSVSGSIEGLQETQYF.

A few counts support this clone. The genes are TRBV29-1 and TRBJ2-1; TRBD2 matches at 9 bases. Germline V gene lookup returns CDR1 SQVTM and CDR2 ANQGSEA. This CDR3 comprises 11 residues. V lost 4 bases to trimming and J lost 15 bases; unmatched junction nucleotides: 7. CDR3 amino acids: CSVATSGPPFF. The CDR3 coding sequence is TGCAGCGTTGCCACTAGCGGGCCCCCGTTCTTC.

The rearrangement joins TRBV6-2 or TRBV6-3 to TRBJ2-3, with 9 bases fitting TRBD2. Germline V gives CDR1 MNHEY, CDR2 SVGEGT. J lost 4 bases, V lost 5 bases, and 7 bases had no gene match. The CDR3 covers 15 residues. The CDR3, as DNA: TGTGCCAGCAGTCTCCGGACTAGCGAGTCAGATACGCAGTATTTT. This gives the protein CASSLRTSESDTQYF.

The chain combines TRBV9 with TRBJ2-1; 15 bases line up with TRBD2. The CDR3 is 16 amino acids. With 6 bases clipped from V and 4 bases from J, the junction kept 5 bases outside the gene matches. Germline CDR1 SGDLS, CDR2 YYNGEE. The CDR3 protein is CASTGLAGGPYNEQFF. The DNA for the CDR3 is TGTGCCAGCACCGGACTAGCGGGGGGGCCTTACAATGAGCAGTTCTTC.

V usage is TRBV28 and J usage is TRBJ2-7; D remains unclear. This CDR3 has 17 residues. V lost 7 bases to trimming and J lost 0 bases, with 22 bases between them. Germline-derived CDR1 and CDR2 are MDHEN and SYDVKM. The CDR3 loop reads CASTTNRGPRFSYEQYF. DNA of the CDR3: TGTGCCAGCACCACGAACCGTGGCCCCCGATTCTCCTACGAGCAGTACTTC.

The V call is TRBV14, the J call TRBJ2-1; D is perhaps TRBD1 (6 bases). Germline CDR1 reads SGHDN; CDR2 reads FVKESK. The CDR3 loop spans 15 amino acids. V lost 2 bases, J lost 11 bases, and 19 bases lay in between. This CDR3 reads CASSQQQGRGFKQFF. Written as DNA, the CDR3 is TGTGCCAGCAGCCAACAACAGGGACGGGGTTTTAAGCAGTTCTTC.